This is a list of T cell receptor beta chains from one sample in a study of molecular identifiers for immune sequencing clone quantification. TCRdb re-derived calls from the PCR reads in MiXCR, one entry per CDR3 protein. The sample holds about 40,000 distinct CDR3 sequences; less than 20% are singletons and the top ten take about 7.4%. Sample: naive CD8+ T cells from blood, with Jurkat cell RNA spiked in. Receptor source: a human donor in good health. Some libraries in this study had Jurkat cell RNA spiked in. CDR3s include the opening cysteine and the closing phenylalanine or tryptophan. Each record gives: CDR3 protein, CDR3 DNA, J gene, V gene, D gene, clone size. The D gene is left open where the match is weak. A row's size may be missing; if present it is once, few, many or a size class.

CSAATLGANTGELFF TGCAGTGCCGCCACCCTGGGTGCGAACACCGGGGAGCTGTTTTTT TRBJ2-2 TRBV20-1 - many
CASSLILPSDYNEQFF TGTGCCAGCAGTCTAATATTACCCTCCGACTACAATGAGCAGTTCTTC TRBJ2-1 TRBV27 - many
CASSYSIGRGADTQYF TGTGCCAGCAGTTACTCGATCGGGAGAGGAGCAGATACGCAGTATTTT TRBJ2-3 TRBV6-2/TRBV6-3 - -
CASSPGGGPYEQYF TGTGCCAGCAGTCCAGGAGGGGGACCCTACGAGCAGTACTTC TRBJ2-7 TRBV28 - many
CASSFSPQGSEQYF TGTGCCAGCAGTTTCTCACCCCAGGGTAGCGAGCAGTACTTC TRBJ2-7 TRBV12-3/TRBV12-4 - many
CASSSTGTYEQYF TGCGCCAGCAGCTCGACAGGAACCTACGAGCAGTACTTC TRBJ2-7 TRBV5-1 - many
CASTRDEQFF TGTGCCAGCACCAGGGATGAGCAGTTCTTC TRBJ2-1 TRBV2 - -
CASSQDLAWSSYEQYF TGTGCCAGCAGCCAAGATCTAGCATGGTCGTCCTACGAGCAGTACTTC TRBJ2-7 TRBV3-1 - many
CASSLVYTDTQYF TGTGCCAGCAGCTTAGTGTACACAGATACGCAGTATTTT TRBJ2-3 TRBV7-9 - many
CASSFPGSSGYEQYF TGTGCCAGCAGCTTCCCCGGGTCGAGCGGATACGAGCAGTACTTC TRBJ2-7 TRBV7-9 - many
CAISAGPSGGRYEQYF TGTGCCATCAGTGCGGGGCCTAGCGGGGGAAGGTACGAGCAGTACTTC TRBJ2-7 TRBV10-3 TRBD2 few
CASRVRGGRYEQYF TGCGCCAGCAGGGTAAGGGGGGGACGCTACGAGCAGTACTTC TRBJ2-7 TRBV5-1 - -
CASSYSSIDSTDTQYF TGTGCCAGCAGTTACTCGAGTATTGACTCCACAGATACGCAGTATTTT TRBJ2-3 TRBV6-2/TRBV6-3 - many
CSASARTSGSKSYEQYF TGCAGTGCTAGTGCAAGGACTAGCGGCTCAAAATCCTACGAGCAGTACTTC TRBJ2-7 TRBV20-1 TRBD2 many
CASSSGGNTGELFF TGTGCCAGCAGCTCAGGGGGTAACACCGGGGAGCTGTTTTTT TRBJ2-2 TRBV12-3/TRBV12-4 TRBD1 many
CASSPTRGELLF TGTGCCAGCAGCCCTACTCGCGGGGAGCTGCTTTTT TRBJ2-2 TRBV28 - -
CSARDLIGGKYGYTF TGCAGTGCTAGAGACCTAATCGGGGGGAAGTATGGCTACACCTTC TRBJ1-2 TRBV20-1 - -
CASSPSGTRKFF TGCGCCAGCAGCCCGTCCGGGACAAGGAAGTTCTTC TRBJ2-1 TRBV5-1 - many
CSARTSGWFEQYF TGCAGTGCGCGGACTAGCGGGTGGTTCGAGCAGTACTTC TRBJ2-7 TRBV20-1 TRBD2 -
CASSFKGLSYEQYF TGTGCCAGCAGCTTCAAGGGCCTATCCTACGAGCAGTACTTC TRBJ2-7 TRBV7-9 - many
CASSVEIGPDTQYF TGTGCCAGCAGCGTAGAGATCGGGCCAGATACGCAGTATTTT TRBJ2-3 TRBV9 - many
CASSAPRASGAPYEQYF TGTGCCAGCAGCGCCCCAAGGGCTAGCGGAGCCCCATACGAGCAGTACTTC TRBJ2-7 TRBV9 TRBD2 -
CASRGPRGEQYF TGTGCCAGCAGAGGGCCCCGGGGCGAGCAGTACTTC TRBJ2-7 TRBV9 - many
CASSFFNNQPQHF TGTGCCAGCAGTTTTTTTAACAATCAGCCCCAGCATTTT TRBJ1-5 TRBV28 - -
CSVGDGQEQFF TGCAGCGTAGGGGACGGCCAGGAGCAGTTCTTC TRBJ2-1 TRBV29-1 - many
CASSLGGGQGNSPLHF TGTGCCAGCAGCTTAGGGGGAGGACAGGGGAACTCACCCCTCCACTTT TRBJ1-6 TRBV7-8 TRBD1 many
CASSDWEHSGNTIYF TGTGCCAGCAGTGATTGGGAACACTCTGGAAACACCATATATTTT TRBJ1-3 TRBV2 - many
CSAGISRGIGYTDTQYF TGCAGTGCCGGCATTTCGAGGGGAATCGGCTACACAGATACGCAGTATTTT TRBJ2-3 TRBV20-1 - -
CASSRDRYYEQYF TGTGCCAGCAGTAGAGACAGGTACTACGAGCAGTACTTC TRBJ2-7 TRBV6-1 - many
CASSPDDVYEQYF TGTGCCAGCAGCCCCGACGATGTCTACGAGCAGTACTTC TRBJ2-7 TRBV7-2 - many
CASSEVQDSGRVCNEQFF TGTGCCAGCAGTGAAGTCCAGGATAGCGGGAGGGTCTGCAATGAGCAGTTCTTC TRBJ2-1 TRBV2 TRBD2 -
CASSQVDTEAFF TGTGCCAGCAGTCAGGTAGACACTGAAGCTTTCTTT TRBJ1-1 TRBV12-3/TRBV12-4 - many
CASSTLDDKLFF TGTGCCAGCAGTACACTCGATGACAAACTGTTTTTT TRBJ1-4 TRBV7-9 - many
CASSQEGDTQYF TGTGCCAGCAGCCAAGAGGGAGATACGCAGTATTTT TRBJ2-3 TRBV4-2 - many
CASSLGGPGTEAFF TGTGCCAGCAGCTTAGGAGGACCGGGGACTGAAGCTTTCTTT TRBJ1-1 TRBV7-6 - many
CASSSADRAPEAEQFF TGTGCCAGCAGTTCCGCGGACAGGGCCCCCGAGGCTGAGCAGTTCTTC TRBJ2-1 TRBV28 TRBD1 many
CASSLTTAPDYEQYF TGTGCCAGCAGTTTAACGACAGCCCCGGACTACGAGCAGTACTTC TRBJ2-7 TRBV28 - -
CASSLLAPDTQYF TGTGCCAGCAGTTTACTAGCACCAGATACGCAGTATTTT TRBJ2-3 TRBV6-2/TRBV6-3 - many
CSVTDYTGELFF TGCAGCGTTACGGACTACACCGGGGAGCTGTTTTTT TRBJ2-2 TRBV29-1 - many
CASSARDSFTYEQYF TGTGCCAGCAGCGCAAGGGACAGTTTCACCTACGAGCAGTACTTC TRBJ2-7 TRBV7-9 TRBD1 many
CASSVQGNTEAFF TGTGCCAGCAGCGTACAGGGGAACACTGAAGCTTTCTTT TRBJ1-1 TRBV9 - few
CASSLVGGPDTQYF TGTGCCAGCAGCTTAGTGGGCGGGCCAGATACGCAGTATTTT TRBJ2-3 TRBV7-9 - -
CASGAGELFF TGTGCCAGCGGGGCCGGGGAGCTGTTTTTT TRBJ2-2 TRBV3-1 - many
CASSVETGAETQYF TGTGCCAGCAGCGTAGAGACAGGGGCAGAGACCCAGTACTTC TRBJ2-5 TRBV9 TRBD1 many
CSARGDRPPGELFF TGCAGTGCTAGGGGGGACCGGCCTCCCGGGGAGCTGTTTTTT TRBJ2-2 TRBV20-1 - many
CASSLKYNEQFF TGTGCCAGCAGCTTAAAGTACAATGAGCAGTTCTTC TRBJ2-1 TRBV7-2 - many
CSPPGHPNYGYTF TGCAGCCCCCCGGGACACCCTAACTATGGCTACACCTTC TRBJ1-2 TRBV20-1 - many
CASSYGQEAFF TGTGCCAGCAGTTATGGGCAAGAAGCTTTCTTT TRBJ1-1 TRBV6-2/TRBV6-3 - many
CAARGPTEAFF TGTGCCGCCAGGGGACCCACTGAAGCTTTCTTT TRBJ1-1 TRBV2 - many
CASSEFRGVRTSGEAFF TGTGCCAGCAGTGAATTCCGAGGGGTCCGAACTTCCGGTGAAGCTTTCTTT TRBJ1-1 TRBV6-1 - -
CASSLGLVGYEQYF TGTGCCAGCAGTTTGGGACTAGTCGGGTACGAGCAGTACTTC TRBJ2-7 TRBV27 TRBD2 few
CATSPRGGHTGELFF TGTGCCACCAGCCCTCGGGGAGGACACACCGGGGAGCTGTTTTTT TRBJ2-2 TRBV24-1 - -
CASSLAGSYNSPLHF TGTGCCAGCAGCTTAGCAGGCTCCTATAATTCACCCCTCCACTTT TRBJ1-6 TRBV7-9 - many
CASSSETASYEQYF TGCGCCAGCAGCTCCGAGACAGCTTCCTACGAGCAGTACTTC TRBJ2-7 TRBV5-1 - many
CASSLTPGELFF TGTGCCAGCAGCTTAACCCCCGGGGAGCTGTTTTTT TRBJ2-2 TRBV7-3 - many
CASSQDAQQHFSPLHF TGCGCCAGCAGCCAAGACGCGCAACAGCATTTTTCACCCCTCCACTTT TRBJ1-6 TRBV4-1 - many
CASSILSVNPQPQHF TGTGCCAGCAGCATACTTTCGGTTAACCCTCAGCCCCAGCATTTT TRBJ1-5 TRBV28 - -
CAGSGQGTGELFF TGTGCCGGCAGCGGACAGGGGACCGGGGAGCTGTTTTTT TRBJ2-2 TRBV9 TRBD1 once
CASSKTSGYNEQFF TGTGCCAGCAGCAAAACTAGCGGGTACAATGAGCAGTTCTTC TRBJ2-1 TRBV9 TRBD2 -